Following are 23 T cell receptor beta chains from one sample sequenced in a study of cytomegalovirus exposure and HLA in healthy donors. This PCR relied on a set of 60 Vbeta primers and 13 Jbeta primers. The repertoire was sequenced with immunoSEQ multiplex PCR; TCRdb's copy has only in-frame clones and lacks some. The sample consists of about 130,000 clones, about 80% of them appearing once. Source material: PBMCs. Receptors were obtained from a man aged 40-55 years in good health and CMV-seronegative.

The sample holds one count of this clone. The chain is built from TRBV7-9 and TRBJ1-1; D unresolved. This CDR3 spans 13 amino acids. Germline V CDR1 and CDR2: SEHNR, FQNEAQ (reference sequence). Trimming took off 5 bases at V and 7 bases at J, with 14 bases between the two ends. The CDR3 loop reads CASSPPWAGEAFF. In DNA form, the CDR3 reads TGTGCCAGCAGCCCTCCTTGGGCGGGTGAAGCTTTCTTT.

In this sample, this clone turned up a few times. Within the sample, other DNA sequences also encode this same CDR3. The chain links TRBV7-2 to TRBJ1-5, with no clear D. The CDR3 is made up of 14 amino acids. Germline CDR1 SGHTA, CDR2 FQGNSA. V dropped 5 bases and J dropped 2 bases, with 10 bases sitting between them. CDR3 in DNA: TGTGCCAGCAGCCTAGGGTCAGGCAATCAGCCCCAGCATTTT. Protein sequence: CASSLGSGNQPQHF.

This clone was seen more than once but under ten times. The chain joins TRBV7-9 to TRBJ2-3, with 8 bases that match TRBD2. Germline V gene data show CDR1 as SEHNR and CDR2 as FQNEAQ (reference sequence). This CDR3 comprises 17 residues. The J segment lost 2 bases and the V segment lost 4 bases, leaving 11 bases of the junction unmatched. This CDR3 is CASSSDGGRTYTDTQYF. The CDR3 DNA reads TGTGCCAGCAGCTCAGACGGCGGGAGGACCTACACAGATACGCAGTATTTT.

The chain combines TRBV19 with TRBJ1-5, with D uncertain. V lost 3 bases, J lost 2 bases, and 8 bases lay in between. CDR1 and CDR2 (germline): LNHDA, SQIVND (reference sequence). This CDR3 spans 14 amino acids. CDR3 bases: TGTGCCAGTAGTATCACAGTGGGCAATCAGCCCCAGCATTTT. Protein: CASSITVGNQPQHF. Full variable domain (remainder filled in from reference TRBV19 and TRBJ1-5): DGGITQSPKYLFRKEGQNVTLSCEQNLNHDAMYWYRQDPGQGLRLIYYSQIVNDFQKGDIAEGYSVSREKKESFPLTVTSAQKNPTAFYLCASSITVGNQPQHFGDGTRLSIL.

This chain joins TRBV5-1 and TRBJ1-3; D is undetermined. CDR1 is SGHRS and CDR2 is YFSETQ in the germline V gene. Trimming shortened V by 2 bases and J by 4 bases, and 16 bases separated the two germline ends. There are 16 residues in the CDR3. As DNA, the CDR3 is TGCGCCAGCAGCTTTGATCAGGCCAGCTCGGGAAACACCATATATTTT. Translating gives CASSFDQASSGNTIYF. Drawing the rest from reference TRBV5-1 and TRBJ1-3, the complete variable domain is KAGVTQTPRYLIKTRGQQVTLSCSPISGHRSVSWYQQTPGQGLQFLFEYFSETQRNKGNFPGRFSGRQFSNSRSEMNVSTLELGDSALYLCASSFDQASSGNTIYFGEGSWLTVV.

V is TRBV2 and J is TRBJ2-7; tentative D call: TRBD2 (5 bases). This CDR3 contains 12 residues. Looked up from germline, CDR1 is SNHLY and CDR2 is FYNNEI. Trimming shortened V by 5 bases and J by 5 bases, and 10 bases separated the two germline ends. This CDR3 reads CASSHTRNEQYF. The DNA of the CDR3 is TGTGCCAGCAGTCACACTAGAAACGAGCAGTACTTC.

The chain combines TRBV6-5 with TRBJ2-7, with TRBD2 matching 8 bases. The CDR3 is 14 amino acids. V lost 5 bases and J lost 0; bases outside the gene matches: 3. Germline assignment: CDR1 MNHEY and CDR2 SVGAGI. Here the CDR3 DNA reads TGTGCCAGCAGTCGAGGACTAGCCTCCTACGAGCAGTACTTC. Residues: CASSRGLASYEQYF.

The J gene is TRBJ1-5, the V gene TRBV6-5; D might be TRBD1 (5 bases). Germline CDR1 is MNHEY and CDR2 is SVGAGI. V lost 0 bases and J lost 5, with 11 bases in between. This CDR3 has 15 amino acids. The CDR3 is CASSYSQGGDQPQHF. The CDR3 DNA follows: TGTGCCAGCAGTTACTCCCAGGGTGGCGATCAGCCCCAGCATTTT.

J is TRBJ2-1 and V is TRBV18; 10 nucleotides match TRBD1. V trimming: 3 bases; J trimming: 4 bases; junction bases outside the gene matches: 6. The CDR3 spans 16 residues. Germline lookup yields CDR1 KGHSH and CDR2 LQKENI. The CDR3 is CASSPTTGGMYNEQFF. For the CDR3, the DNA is TGTGCCAGCTCACCCACGACAGGGGGCATGTACAATGAGCAGTTCTTC.

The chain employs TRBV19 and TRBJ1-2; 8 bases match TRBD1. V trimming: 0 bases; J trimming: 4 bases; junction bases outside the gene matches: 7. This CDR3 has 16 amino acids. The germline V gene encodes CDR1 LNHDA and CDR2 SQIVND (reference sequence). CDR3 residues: CASSIEPGTGGYGYTF. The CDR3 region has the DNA TGTGCCAGTAGTATAGAGCCAGGGACAGGAGGCTATGGCTACACCTTC.

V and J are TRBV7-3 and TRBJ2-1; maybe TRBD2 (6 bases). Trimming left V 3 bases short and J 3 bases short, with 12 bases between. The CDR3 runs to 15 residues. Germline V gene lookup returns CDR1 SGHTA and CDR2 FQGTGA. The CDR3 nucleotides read TGTGCCAGCAGCTTTGAGCGGGCCGGCTACAATGAGCAGTTCTTC. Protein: CASSFERAGYNEQFF.

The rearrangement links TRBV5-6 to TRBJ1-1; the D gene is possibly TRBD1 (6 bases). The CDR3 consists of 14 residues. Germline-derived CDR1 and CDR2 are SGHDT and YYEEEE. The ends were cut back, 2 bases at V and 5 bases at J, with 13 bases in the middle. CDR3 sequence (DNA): TGTGCCAGCAGCTTCCAGGGGAGGGGGACTGAAGCTTTCTTT. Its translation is CASSFQGRGTEAFF.

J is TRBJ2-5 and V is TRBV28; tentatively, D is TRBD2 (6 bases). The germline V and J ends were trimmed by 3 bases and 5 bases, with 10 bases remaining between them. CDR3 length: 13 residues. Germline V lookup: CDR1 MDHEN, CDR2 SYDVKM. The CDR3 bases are TGTGCCAGCAGTTTTGGAGGGGTGGAGACCCAGTACTTC. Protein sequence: CASSFGGVETQYF.

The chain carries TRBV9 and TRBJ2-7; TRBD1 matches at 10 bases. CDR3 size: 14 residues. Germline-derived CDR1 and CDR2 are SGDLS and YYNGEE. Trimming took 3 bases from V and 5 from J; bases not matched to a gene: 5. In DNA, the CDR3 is TGTGCCAGCAGCGCGACAGGGGGCAAGGACGAGCAGTACTTC. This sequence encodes CASSATGGKDEQYF.

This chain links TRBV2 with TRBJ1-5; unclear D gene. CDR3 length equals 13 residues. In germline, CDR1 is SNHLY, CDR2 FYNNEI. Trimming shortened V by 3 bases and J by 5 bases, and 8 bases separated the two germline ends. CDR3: CASSERGYQPQHF. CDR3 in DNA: TGTGCCAGCAGTGAGCGGGGATATCAGCCCCAGCATTTT.

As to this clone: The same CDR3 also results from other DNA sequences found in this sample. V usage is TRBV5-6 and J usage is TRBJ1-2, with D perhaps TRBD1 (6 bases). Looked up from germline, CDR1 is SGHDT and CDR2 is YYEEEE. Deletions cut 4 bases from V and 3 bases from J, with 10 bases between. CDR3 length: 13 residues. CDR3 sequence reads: CASSRTEDYGYTF. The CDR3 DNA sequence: TGTGCCAGCAGCAGGACAGAGGACTATGGCTACACCTTC. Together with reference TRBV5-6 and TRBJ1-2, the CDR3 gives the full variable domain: DAGVTQSPTHLIKTRGQQVTLRCSPKSGHDTVSWYQQALGQGPQFIFQYYEEEERQRGNFPDRFSGHQFPNYSSELNVNALLLGDSALYLCASSRTEDYGYTFGSGTRLTVV.

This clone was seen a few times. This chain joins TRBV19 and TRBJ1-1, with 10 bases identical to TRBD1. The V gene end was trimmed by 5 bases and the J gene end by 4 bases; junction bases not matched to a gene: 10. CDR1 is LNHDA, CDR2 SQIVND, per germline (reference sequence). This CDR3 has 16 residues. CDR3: CASSARQGAGGTEAFF. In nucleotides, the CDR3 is TGTGCCAGTAGTGCCCGACAGGGGGCTGGTGGCACTGAAGCTTTCTTT.

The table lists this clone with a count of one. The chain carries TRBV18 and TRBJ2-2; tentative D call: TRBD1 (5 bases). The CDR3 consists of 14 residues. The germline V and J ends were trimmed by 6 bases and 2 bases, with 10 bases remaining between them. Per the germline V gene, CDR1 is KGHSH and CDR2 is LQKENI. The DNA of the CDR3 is TGTGCCAGCTCCCCAGACAGTAACACCGGGGAGCTGTTTTTT. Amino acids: CASSPDSNTGELFF. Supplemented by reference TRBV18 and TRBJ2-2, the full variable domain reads NAGVMQNPRHLVRRRGQEARLRCSPMKGHSHVYWYRQLPEEGLKFMVYLQKENIIDESGMPKERFSAEFPKEGPSILRIQQVVRGDSAAYFCASSPDSNTGELFFGEGSRLTVL.

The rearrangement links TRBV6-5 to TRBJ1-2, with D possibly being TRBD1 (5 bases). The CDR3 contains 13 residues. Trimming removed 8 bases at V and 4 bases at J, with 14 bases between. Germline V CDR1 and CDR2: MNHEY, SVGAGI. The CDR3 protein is CASARGVGYGYTF. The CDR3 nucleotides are TGTGCCAGCGCACGGGGGGTTGGCTATGGCTACACCTTC.

The DNA of the CDR3 is TGTGCCAGCAGTTACGGTGCAGGGGAGCCCTATGGCTACACCTTC. Protein sequence: CASSYGAGEPYGYTF. This sequence joins TRBV6-5 and TRBJ1-2; maybe TRBD1 (6 bases). Trimming left V 2 bases short and J 4 bases short, with 14 bases between. This CDR3 region has 15 residues. Germline V gene data show CDR1 as MNHEY and CDR2 as SVGAGI.

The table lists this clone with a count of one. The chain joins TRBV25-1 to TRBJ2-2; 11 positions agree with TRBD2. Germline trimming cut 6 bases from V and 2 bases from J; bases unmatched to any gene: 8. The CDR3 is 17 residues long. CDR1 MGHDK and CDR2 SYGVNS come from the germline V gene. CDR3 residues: CASREPGLAANTGELFF. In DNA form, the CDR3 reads TGTGCCAGCAGGGAACCGGGACTAGCGGCTAACACCGGGGAGCTGTTTTTT.

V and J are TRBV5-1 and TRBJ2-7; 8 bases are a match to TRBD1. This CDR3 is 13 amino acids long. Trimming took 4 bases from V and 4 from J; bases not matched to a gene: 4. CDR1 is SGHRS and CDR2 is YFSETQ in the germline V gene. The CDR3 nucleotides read TGCGCCAGCAGCCCAGGGGACAGGTACGAGCAGTACTTC. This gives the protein CASSPGDRYEQYF.

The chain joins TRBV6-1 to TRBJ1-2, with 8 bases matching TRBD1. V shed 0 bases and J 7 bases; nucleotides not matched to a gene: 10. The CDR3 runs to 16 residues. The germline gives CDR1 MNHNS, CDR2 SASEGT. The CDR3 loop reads CASSEAWTGQLGGYTF. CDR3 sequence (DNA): TGTGCCAGCAGTGAAGCGTGGACAGGGCAACTGGGTGGCTACACCTTC.